Below, 26 T cell receptor beta chains from the same sample are listed, as sequenced in a study of identical twins. TCRdb independently ran MiXCR on the 5' RACE reads; one entry per CDR3 protein. The sample comprises under 900,000 distinct CDR3 sequences, 15% to 20% of which are singletons, and over 10% rests with the top ten. The same specimen was also included in a second study, on T cells expressing NK-cell markers.

Sequencing was carried out using PBMCs. These receptors all come from a woman aged 18-29 years in good health.

This chain uses TRBV20-1 with TRBJ1-4; D gene unclear. CDR1 and CDR2 (germline): DFQATT, SNEGSKA (reference sequence). The CDR3 extends over 11 amino acids. CDR3 residues: CVILSNEKLFF. CDR3 bases: TGCGTAATCTTGTCTAATGAAAAACTGTTTTTT.

This clonotype was found a few times. The chain combines TRBV10-3 with TRBJ1-1; D remains ambiguous. V lost 0 bases and J 3 bases, leaving 8 bases between the germline ends. The CDR3 loop spans 14 amino acids. From germline, CDR1 is ENHRY and CDR2 SYGVKD. CDR3 sequence: CAISESGADTEAFF. The CDR3 coding sequence is TGTGCCATCAGTGAGTCAGGCGCTGACACTGAAGCTTTCTTT.

This clonotype was seen a few times. V usage is TRBV3-1 and J usage is TRBJ2-3; possibly TRBD2 for D (6 bases). The germline V and J ends were trimmed by 1 base and 7 bases, with 21 bases remaining between them. The CDR3 totals 17 residues. Germline CDR1 reads LGHDT; CDR2 reads YNNKEL (reference sequence). The CDR3 DNA reads as TGTGCCAGCAGCCAAGGCGGGACCCGACGTAGCGGTAATACGCAGTATTTT. Amino acid sequence: CASSQGGTRRSGNTQYF.

V is TRBV7-6 and J is TRBJ1-6, with no clear D. CDR3 length: 16 residues. CDR1 SGHVS and CDR2 FNYEAQ come from the germline V gene. V dropped 1 base and J dropped 3 bases, with 10 bases sitting between them. The CDR3 is CASSLGGEGYNSPLHF. CDR3 nucleotides: TGTGCCAGCAGCTTAGGAGGCGAGGGCTATAATTCACCCCTCCACTTT.

This clonotype has ten or more counts. The genes are TRBV12-3 or TRBV12-4 and TRBJ1-1; weak D call: TRBD1 (6 bases). The CDR3 is made up of 13 amino acids. Trimming stripped 6 bases from V and 5 bases from J, with 13 bases between. DNA for the CDR3: TGTGCCAGCAGCCTTCAAAGGGGGACTGAAGCTTTCTTT. Translation gives CASSLQRGTEAFF.

This chain uses TRBV12-3 or TRBV12-4 with TRBJ1-2; 7 bases match TRBD1. CDR3 length equals 13 residues. Unmatched junction bases numbered 7, after V lost 4 bases and J lost 8 bases. CDR3 sequence reads: CASSYRGLGGYTF. CDR3 DNA: TGTGCCAGCAGTTACAGGGGTCTCGGAGGCTACACCTTC.

The V gene is TRBV12-3 or TRBV12-4, the J gene TRBJ2-7, with 9 nucleotides matching TRBD1. There are 14 residues in the CDR3. V gave up 5 bases and J gave up 2 bases; unmatched junction bases: 4. CDR3 amino acids: CASSIGQGPYEQYF. CDR3 DNA sequence: TGTGCCAGCAGTATCGGACAGGGGCCCTACGAGCAGTACTTC.

V is TRBV12-3 or TRBV12-4 and J is TRBJ2-1; D may be TRBD1 (6 bases). V lost 8 bases and J lost 7, with 15 bases in between. The CDR3 sequence is 13 residues long. Here the CDR3 DNA reads TGTGCCAGCGGCCCAGGGGTGAGGAATGAGCAGTTCTTC. It yields the protein CASGPGVRNEQFF.

This chain joins TRBV29-1 and TRBJ2-3, with 9 bases fitting TRBD1. This CDR3 is 15 amino acids long. Germline V gene sequence: CDR1 SQVTM, CDR2 ANQGSEA. V shed 8 bases, J shed 2 bases, and the junction held 11 bases outside the gene matches. CDR3 residues: CSTSLTGGATDTQYF. CDR3 DNA: TGCAGCACCTCCCTGACAGGGGGAGCCACAGATACGCAGTATTTT.

This clonotype was counted many times. V and J are TRBV5-1 and TRBJ2-7, with 11 bases that match TRBD1. J gave up 4 bases and V 3 bases, and 3 bases lay outside the gene matches. Per germline, CDR1 SGHRS and CDR2 YFSETQ. This CDR3 spans 14 amino acids. The CDR3 DNA reads TGCGCCAGCAGCTCCGGGACAGGGGGGTACGAGCAGTACTTC. This encodes CASSSGTGGYEQYF.

This clonotype was counted between two and nine times. The chain employs TRBV7-8 and TRBJ2-1, with 7 bases that match TRBD1. There are 15 residues in the CDR3. The germline CDR1 and CDR2 sequences are SGHVS and FQNEAQ. V lost 5 bases to trimming and J lost 6 bases; unmatched junction nucleotides: 10. The CDR3 spells CASSLLQGPGNEQFF. In nucleotides, the CDR3 is TGTGCCAGCAGCCTACTACAGGGGCCGGGCAATGAGCAGTTCTTC.

This clonotype was counted between two and nine times. The J gene is TRBJ2-3, the V gene TRBV5-5; 9 bases match TRBD1. V lost 4 bases and J lost 6; bases outside the gene matches: 9. CDR3 size: 15 residues. Germline loops: CDR1 SGHKS, CDR2 YYEKEE (reference sequence). In DNA, the CDR3 is TGTGCCAGCAGCCAGGGACAGGGAAATGGGGATACGCAGTATTTT. Translation: CASSQGQGNGDTQYF.

The table lists this clonotype with a few counts. The CDR3 loop is CASSARQGSNQPQHF. The CDR3 DNA reads TGTGCCAGCAGTGCTAGACAGGGAAGCAATCAGCCCCAGCATTTT. The chain is built from TRBV2 and TRBJ1-5, with 7 bases matching TRBD1. The CDR3 has 15 amino acids. J was trimmed by 1 base and V by 4 bases; bases with no gene match: 4. Germline values: CDR1 SNHLY, CDR2 FYNNEI.

Many counts were recorded for this clonotype. The chain links TRBV15 to TRBJ2-2, with 10 bases aligning to TRBD1. Trimming cost V 4 bases and J 7 bases; bases outside gene matches: 6. Germline V gene data show CDR1 as LNHNV and CDR2 as YYDKDF (reference sequence). CDR3 length: 15 residues. The CDR3 spells CATSIWGQGIGELFF. DNA of the CDR3: TGTGCCACCAGCATATGGGGACAGGGGATCGGGGAGCTGTTTTTT.

The chain uses TRBV6-2 or TRBV6-3 and TRBJ2-3; D possibly corresponds to TRBD2 (6 bases). The CDR3 contains 13 residues. The V gene's germline CDR1 is MNHEY and CDR2 SVGEGT. V was trimmed by 4 bases and J by 6 bases, leaving 11 bases between them. The CDR3 spells CASSWDSSDTQYF. CDR3 sequence (DNA): TGTGCCAGCAGTTGGGACTCCTCGGATACGCAGTATTTT.

The rearrangement joins TRBV7-6 to TRBJ1-2, with D possibly TRBD1 on 5 matching bases. The V and J ends lost 4 bases and 8 bases respectively, with 23 bases between them. This CDR3 is 16 amino acids long. The germline V gene has CDR1 SGHVS and CDR2 FNYEAQ. The CDR3 spells CASSSPGGAGVEGYTF. The DNA for the CDR3 is TGTGCCAGCAGCTCCCCCGGAGGGGCCGGAGTAGAGGGCTACACCTTC.

A few counts support this clonotype. V usage is TRBV28 and J usage is TRBJ2-4; the D gene is possibly TRBD2 (6 bases). The germline gives CDR1 MDHEN, CDR2 SYDVKM. Trimming removed 7 bases at V and 3 bases at J, with 22 bases between. The CDR3 loop spans 17 amino acids. The CDR3 region is CASNGVWPGVVKNIQYF. CDR3 in DNA: TGTGCCAGCAATGGGGTCTGGCCGGGAGTGGTCAAAAACATTCAGTACTTC.

A few counts support this clonotype. The V call is TRBV25-1, the J call TRBJ2-7, with D perhaps TRBD1 (6 bases). Trimming took off 6 bases at V and 4 bases at J, with 13 bases between the two ends. The CDR3 extends over 13 amino acids. The germline V gene encodes CDR1 MGHDK and CDR2 SYGVNS. CDR3 protein: CASSPRTVYEQYF. DNA of the CDR3: TGTGCCAGCAGCCCTCGGACAGTTTACGAGCAGTACTTC.

This clonotype turned up a few times. The chain carries TRBV12-3 or TRBV12-4 and TRBJ1-1; D gene unclear. CDR3 length: 12 amino acids. Trimming shortened V by 3 bases and J by 12 bases, and 14 bases separated the two germline ends. The CDR3 loop reads CASSFLGSFTFF. The CDR3, as DNA: TGTGCCAGCAGTTTCCTGGGGTCATTTACTTTCTTT.

V gene TRBV20-1 combines with J gene TRBJ2-7, with TRBD2 matching 11 bases. Germline loops: CDR1 DFQATT, CDR2 SNEGSKA (reference sequence). This CDR3 is 14 amino acids long. J lost 3 bases, V lost 3 bases, and 4 bases had no gene match. CDR3 in amino acids: CSARGTSGDYEQYF. CDR3 bases: TGCAGTGCTAGGGGGACTAGCGGTGACTACGAGCAGTACTTC.

This clonotype occurred many times. The J gene is TRBJ2-7, the V gene TRBV12-3 or TRBV12-4; D gene unclear. The CDR3 runs 15 residues. Trimming cost V 6 bases and J 4 bases, with 19 bases left between them. CDR3 loop: CASRGTVPWGYEQYF. As DNA, the CDR3 is TGTGCCAGCAGAGGTACAGTCCCCTGGGGTTACGAGCAGTACTTC.

This clonotype was observed a few times. The rearrangement links TRBV7-3 to TRBJ2-2; 7 bases line up with TRBD1. Per the germline V gene, CDR1 is SGHTA and CDR2 is FQGTGA. After removal of 4 bases from V and 6 bases from J, the junction contained 5 bases not matched to a gene. The length of the CDR3 is 14 residues. The CDR3 loop is CASSYGQGAGELFF. CDR3 in DNA: TGTGCCAGCAGCTACGGTCAGGGGGCCGGGGAGCTGTTTTTT.

This clonotype was counted a few times. The rearrangement links TRBV6-5 to TRBJ2-6; TRBD2 is a possible D gene (5 bases). This CDR3 is built from 13 residues. V was pared by 2 bases and J by 12 bases, with 11 bases between. Per the germline V gene, CDR1 is MNHEY and CDR2 is SVGAGI. As DNA, the CDR3 is TGTGCCAGCAGTTACGTCATGGGGAGCGTCCTGACTTTC. It translates to CASSYVMGSVLTF.

Only a few counts were recorded for this clonotype. The chain employs TRBV20-1 and TRBJ2-1; 7 bases fit TRBD2. Germline V gene sequence: CDR1 DFQATT, CDR2 SNEGSKA (reference sequence). The CDR3 runs 15 residues. The V and J ends lost 3 bases and 7 bases, in that order; junction bases with no gene match: 12. The CDR3 here is CSASRTGGFGNEQFF. The CDR3 DNA follows: TGCAGTGCTAGTCGTACGGGGGGATTTGGGAATGAGCAGTTCTTC.

The V gene is TRBV7-9, the J gene TRBJ2-1; D is tentatively TRBD1 or TRBD2 (5 bases each). Germline CDR1 and CDR2: SEHNR and FQNEAQ (reference sequence). The CDR3 covers 15 residues. Trimming took 1 base from V and 9 from J, leaving 16 bases between them. The DNA for the CDR3 is TGTGCCAGCAGCTTAGTTCCCGGGGCCCAGGTTGAGCAGTTCTTC. Translation gives CASSLVPGAQVEQFF.

The chain uses TRBV7-3 and TRBJ2-3; TRBD2 agrees at 9 bases. The junction had 18 bases not matched to a gene; V was cut back by 5 bases and J by 0 bases. This CDR3 has 20 residues. Germline CDR1 is SGHTA and CDR2 is FQGTGA. CDR3 DNA: TGTGCCAGCAGCAAAAAGCCAGCGGGGGGTAACCAACGAAGCACAGATACGCAGTATTTT. Protein sequence: CASSKKPAGGNQRSTDTQYF.